Shown below are 8 T cell receptor beta chains from a single sample sequenced in a study of blood T cells in healthy people across ages. The use of a sample-barcoded 5' primer and a J-beta primer mix characterized a second PCR of roughly 6 to 11 cycles. TCRdb itself ran the 5' RACE reads through MiXCR, one entry per CDR3 protein. In the table there are 700,000 to 850,000 distinct CDR3 sequences, about 37% of which are singletons. The sample consisted of blood. These receptors were collected from a man aged 18 to 29 in good health.

This rearrangement joins TRBV6-6 to TRBJ2-3, with 12 bases lining up with TRBD1. V was pared by 2 bases and J by 9 bases, with 6 bases of the junction left unmatched. Germline lookup yields CDR1 MNHNY and CDR2 SVGAGI (reference sequence). The CDR3 has 15 amino acids. CDR3 coding DNA: TGTGCCAGCAGTTACGTCGGGACAGGGGGCAGGACGCAGTATTTT. Its translation: CASSYVGTGGRTQYF.

Concerning this clonotype itself: It may be a read error: a sequence one base away is much more abundant. The CDR3: CARSPGLVTNEQFF. CDR3 coding DNA: TGCGCCCGCAGCCCCGGACTAGTCACCAATGAGCAGTTCTTC. The rearrangement joins TRBV5-1 to TRBJ2-1; 7 nucleotides agree with TRBD2. CDR3 length: 14 residues. Germline CDR1 is SGHRS and CDR2 is YFSETQ.

This clonotype has at least ten counts. This chain connects TRBV2 to TRBJ1-2; D remains unclear. The length of the CDR3 is 13 residues. With 7 bases removed from V and 6 bases from J, the gap between germline ends came to 15 bases. Germline assignment: CDR1 SNHLY and CDR2 FYNNEI. CDR3 in amino acids: CASTRFRPNGYTF. CDR3 coding DNA: TGTGCCAGCACCCGATTCCGACCAAATGGCTACACCTTC.

The chain is built from TRBV20-1 and TRBJ2-7; TRBD1 agrees at 7 bases. Trimming at V came to 0 bases and at J to 0 bases, leaving 11 bases not matched to a gene. This CDR3 comprises 17 residues. Germline-derived CDR1 and CDR2 are DFQATT and SNEGSKA (reference sequence). CDR3 sequence (DNA): TGCAGTGCTAGAGAAATACTGACAGGGACGAACTCCTACGAGCAGTACTTC. It encodes CSAREILTGTNSYEQYF.

This clonotype appeared many times. The rearrangement links TRBV2 to TRBJ1-2; D may be TRBD1 (5 bases). The CDR3 sequence is 15 residues long. The germline CDR1 and CDR2 sequences are SNHLY and FYNNEI. The V gene lost 7 bases and the J gene lost 0 bases, with 15 bases spanning the gap. For the CDR3, the DNA is TGTGCCAGCATCCCACGCGCAGGGTCTAACTATGGCTACACCTTC. It encodes CASIPRAGSNYGYTF.

The V call is TRBV7-8, the J call TRBJ2-5; unclear D gene. V dropped 5 bases and J dropped 2 bases, with 30 bases sitting between them. CDR1 is SGHVS, CDR2 FQNEAQ, per germline. The CDR3 totals 20 residues. The CDR3 bases are TGTGCCAGCAGCATATACTCGGACCTCTCCTCGATTGGCCTACAAGAGACCCAGTACTTC. It translates to CASSIYSDLSSIGLQETQYF.

The V and J genes are TRBV5-1 and TRBJ1-1; 7 bases are shared with TRBD1. This CDR3 is built from 15 residues. Trimming took 4 bases from V and 0 from J; bases not matched to a gene: 6. Germline loops: CDR1 SGHRS, CDR2 YFSETQ. CDR3 bases: TGCGCCAGCAGCGGGGGACAGAGATTGAACACTGAAGCTTTCTTT. Its protein product is CASSGGQRLNTEAFF.

The sample holds a few counts of this clonotype. J is TRBJ1-1 and V is TRBV4-1, with D unresolved. CDR1 is MGHRA and CDR2 is YSYEKL in the germline V gene. Between the trimmed V and J ends, which lost 0 bases and 0 bases, there was a span of 8 bases. The CDR3 contains 15 residues. CDR3 protein: CASSQDNRMNTEAFF. CDR3 DNA sequence: TGCGCCAGCAGCCAAGATAACCGAATGAACACTGAAGCTTTCTTT.